This TCR beta chain was recorded in a study of T cells in Graves' hyperthyroidism and ophthalmopathy. This clonotype was observed many times. Template material for amplifying TCR beta CDR3 regions consisted of RNA transcripts. In the first-round RT-PCR of the TCR CDR3, the HTBI primer set was used. TCRdb independently ran MiXCR on the multiplex PCR reads; one entry per CDR3 protein. The table lists nearly 600,000 distinct CDR3 sequences, roughly 13% of them singletons. V was cut by 4 bases and J by 3 bases, with 8 bases left in between. Germline CDR1 reads MNHEY; CDR2 reads SVGEGT. This CDR3 comprises 13 residues.

This TCR was recovered from a woman in her twenties or thirties with Graves' hyperthyroidism that later progressed to Graves' ophthalmopathy. Sample: blood. This chain connects TRBV6-2 or TRBV6-3 to TRBJ2-3; a weak D match, TRBD2 (6 bases). The CDR3 region is CASSSRETDTQYF. CDR3 nucleotide sequence: TGTGCCAGCAGTTCCCGGGAGACAGATACGCAGTATTTT.